This TCR beta chain was documented in a study of blood T cell repertoires in COVID-19 (TCRdb year 2020). Regarding the research as a whole: Samples from collaborators originated in the United States, Italy and Spain and spanned both the acute and convalescent phases of COVID-19. The prospective study material was composed of cDNA or gDNA derived from T cells, B-cell-depleted T cells, or PBMCs. Subjects who had been exposed to COVID-19, were actively infected with it, or had recovered from it provided the deeply sampled blood TCRbeta repertoires that made up the dataset. The repertoires were released in a freely available public database meant as a resource for research on the immune response to SARS-CoV-2. Samples were obtained from the ongoing ImmuneRACE study (first 160 participants) and from 1,000 to 1,500 subjects provided by 6 global collaborators. Sample metadata almost always included a de-identified subject ID, COVID-19 status, age in years and sex. HLA class I and class II types, where available, came from metadata supplied by the sample provider rather than from assay-based typing. The study at large found these results: The amount of clinical and demographic metadata varied by source and participant and was provided uncurated.

TCRbeta CDR3 regions were amplified from genomic DNA using the immunoSEQ Assay, a bias-controlled multiplex PCR. In the source study's methods: Nucleated cell counts per sample were estimated from amplification of reference gene primers within the assay. To quantify the absolute abundance of each unique TCRbeta CDR3 rearrangement, sequence reads were collapsed and filtered. For each sample, productive Simpson clonality was calculated by taking the square root of Simpson's diversity index across productive rearrangements. TCRdb stores this immuneACCESS table with in-frame sequences only. Part of the clones is absent; in the studies checked, under half of the shortfall reflects unresolved V genes, and no reason is known for the rest. The DNA gave D and trimming, while V, J and clone size come from that table. This sample gives about 120,000 clones in total; almost 90% of them show up just once. The ten largest make up 3.8% of the sample.

Per the germline V gene, MNHEY is the CDR1 and SVGAGI is the CDR2. The CDR3, from cysteine to phenylalanine, totals 14 residues. The CDR3 DNA has 42 bases and is translated from base 1. V was cut back by 6 bases and J by 5 bases, leaving a gap of 16 bases between them. One collaborating source in Seattle enrolled patients while the patients were actively infected and followed the patients over time throughout the course of disease. Collaborating institutions collected whole blood in K2EDTA tubes following their own protocols. For TCRbeta analysis, collaborator samples were shipped as frozen whole blood, as isolated PBMCs, or as DNA extracted from either sample type. Of note for this clone: What this receptor recognizes is not known. The input lacks base qualities; no much larger clone sits a single base away.

The rearrangement joined TRBV6-5 to TRBJ1-1; possibly the D gene is TRBD1, per 6 matching bases. Material for sequencing was peripheral blood. This sequence originates from a woman in her sixties or seventies with COVID-19, enrolled during active disease. CDR3 reads: CASRSNRRGTEAFF. The nucleotide sequence reads as follows: TGTGCCAGCAGATCTAACCGCAGGGGTACTGAAGCTTTCTTT.